This passage covers 14 T cell receptor beta chains from one sample sequenced in a study of T-cell reconstitution after alpha-beta-depleted transplantation in children (dated by TCRdb to 2016 to 2017). The library came from PCR. Reads for this sample came from an Illumina HiSeq 2500. TCR libraries were prepared with molecular barcoding, using unique molecular identifiers to normalize TCRbeta repertoire quantification. The public reads were reprocessed in TCRdb via fastp at Q25 and MiXCR, keeping in-frame beta chains. Each entry is one CDR3 protein sequence, shown with its most common DNA and genes. For this sample there are approximately 400,000 distinct CDR3 sequences; about 11% appear just once. Roughly 6% of the sample comes from the top ten. Sequences were derived from PBMCs from the stem cell graft donor, sampled from the stem cell graft. The receptor source for this set is a human donor who donated a stem cell graft to a child with acute myeloid leukemia.

This clonotype was seen a handful of times. The gene calls are TRBV3-1 and TRBJ2-7; no firm D call. Trimming shortened V by 1 base and J by 12 bases, and 16 bases separated the two germline ends. The germline gives CDR1 LGHDT, CDR2 YNNKEL (reference sequence). The length of the CDR3 is 13 residues. CDR3 nucleotides: TGTGCCAGCAGCCAAGCCCAACAGACGATACCGTACGTC. It is translated as CASSQAQQTIPYV.

This clonotype was seen a handful of times. This sequence joins TRBV11-2 and TRBJ1-2, with a tentative D call TRBD1 (6 bases). With 5 bases removed from V and 0 bases from J, the gap between germline ends came to 22 bases. This CDR3 contains 18 residues. Per the germline V gene, CDR1 is SGHAT and CDR2 is FQNNGV. The CDR3 nucleotides read TGTGCCAGCAGCCCGGGGGGCGGGGGCCTTGGCGCTAACTATGGCTACACCTTC. It encodes CASSPGGGGLGANYGYTF.

The sample holds many counts of this clonotype. The J gene is TRBJ2-1, the V gene TRBV15; D perhaps matches TRBD1 (5 bases). This CDR3 spans 13 amino acids. Per germline, CDR1 LNHNV and CDR2 YYDKDF (reference sequence). V was pared by 1 base and J by 12 bases, with 13 bases between. The CDR3 loop is CATSRVSQGAQFF. The CDR3 DNA reads TGTGCCACCAGCAGAGTAAGTCAAGGGGCGCAGTTCTTC.

The chain uses TRBV12-3 or TRBV12-4 and TRBJ1-2; no firm D call. The germline V and J ends were trimmed by 3 bases and 12 bases, with 14 bases remaining between them. The CDR3 totals 12 residues. The CDR3: CASSFSTLPHTF. For the CDR3, the DNA is TGTGCCAGCAGTTTCTCGACGCTTCCCCACACCTTC.

This clonotype was detected only a few times. This chain uses TRBV10-3 with TRBJ1-1; tentative D call: TRBD1 (5 bases). The length of the CDR3 is 14 residues. Germline V gene sequence: CDR1 ENHRY, CDR2 SYGVKD. The germline V and J ends were trimmed by 4 bases and 3 bases, with 12 bases remaining between them. DNA of the CDR3: TGTGCCATCAGTGTGGGACTTGGGGACACTGAAGCTTTCTTT. Amino acids: CAISVGLGDTEAFF.

The chain is built from TRBV6-6 and TRBJ2-7, with D unclear. Germline values: CDR1 MNHNY, CDR2 SVGAGI (reference sequence). V lost 5 bases to trimming and J lost 3 bases, with 11 bases between them. The CDR3 extends over 13 amino acids. The CDR3 loop reads CASSRLSYYEQYF. The CDR3 bases are TGTGCCAGCAGTCGCCTTAGCTACTACGAGCAGTACTTC.

This sequence joins TRBV6-2 or TRBV6-3 and TRBJ2-7; TRBD2 matches at 13 bases. CDR1 is MNHEY and CDR2 is SVGEGT in the germline V gene. This CDR3 has 17 amino acids. Unmatched junction bases numbered 8, after V lost 4 bases and J lost 2 bases. In nucleotides, the CDR3 is TGTGCCAGCAGTTCTTCCGGGACTAGCGGGGCCCCCTACGAGCAGTACTTC. Its protein product is CASSSSGTSGAPYEQYF.

This chain links TRBV7-2 with TRBJ2-1, with D hard to call. V was trimmed by 1 base and J by 6 bases, leaving 13 bases between them. The CDR3 is 15 residues long. Germline V gene lookup returns CDR1 SGHTA and CDR2 FQGNSA. DNA for the CDR3: TGTGCCAGCAGCTTAGAGTCCGTAGCCTCCAATGAGCAGTTCTTC. It yields the protein CASSLESVASNEQFF.

This clonotype has more than one count but fewer than ten. Here the CDR3 reads CASSVIAGEQFF. In nucleotides, the CDR3 is TGTGCCAGCAGTGTCATAGCGGGTGAGCAGTTCTTC. V and J are TRBV12-3 or TRBV12-4 and TRBJ2-1, with 7 bases that match TRBD2. With 5 bases clipped from V and 9 bases from J, the junction kept 4 bases outside the gene matches. There are 12 residues in the CDR3.

This clonotype appeared a few times. The V gene is TRBV9, the J gene TRBJ1-1; D not resolved. V shed 0 bases and J shed 1 base, with 10 bases lying between them. CDR3 size: 15 residues. The germline V gene has CDR1 SGDLS and CDR2 YYNGEE. CDR3 bases: TGTGCCAGCAGCGTAGGTCCGGGCCCGAACACTGAAGCTTTCTTT. This translates into CASSVGPGPNTEAFF.

In its sample, this clonotype was seen a few times. V is TRBV12-3 or TRBV12-4 and J is TRBJ1-4, with TRBD1 as a possible D gene (6 bases). This CDR3 comprises 15 residues. Trimming removed 4 bases at V and 4 bases at J, with 13 bases between. The CDR3 here is CASSSEDSFNEKLFF. In nucleotides, the CDR3 is TGTGCCAGCAGTTCCGAGGACAGCTTTAATGAAAAACTGTTTTTT.

The V and J genes are TRBV10-3 and TRBJ1-1; 10 bases fit TRBD1. Trimming cost V 3 bases and J 3 bases; bases outside gene matches: 4. The CDR3 is made up of 15 amino acids. Germline assignment: CDR1 ENHRY and CDR2 SYGVKD. The CDR3, as DNA: TGTGCCATCAGTGAAGGACAGGGGGTACACACTGAAGCTTTCTTT. Its translation is CAISEGQGVHTEAFF.

The rearrangement uses TRBV16 and TRBJ2-1, with a weak D call TRBD1 (6 bases). Per germline, CDR1 KGHSY and CDR2 FQNENV. The CDR3 is 12 amino acids. Trimming left V 4 bases short and J 12 bases short, with 13 bases between. CDR3 residues: CASSPDRQGQFF. The CDR3 DNA reads TGTGCCAGCAGCCCCGACAGGCAGGGGCAGTTCTTC.

This clonotype was counted a few times. The rearrangement joins TRBV12-3 or TRBV12-4 to TRBJ2-1, with D possibly TRBD2 on 5 matching bases. The CDR3 length is 14 residues. The ends were cut back, 3 bases at V and 8 bases at J, with 14 bases in the middle. The CDR3 protein is CASSFQGGSDEQFF. CDR3 nucleotides: TGTGCCAGCAGTTTTCAAGGAGGTAGTGATGAGCAGTTCTTC.